The rows below give T cell receptor beta chains drawn from one sample of a study of CD4 T cells in relation to SARS-CoV-2 and coronaviruses. Sequencing used immunoSEQ multiplex PCR; TCRdb keeps in-frame clones, though not all of them. The sample lists under 20,000 clones; about 74% were seen once. Antigen specificity for these receptors is unknown. Sequencing input: CD4+ T cells from PBMCs, cultured in vitro. Receptors originate from a human donor in good health. Each CDR3 is given with its conserved first and last residue. A D gene is named only where the DNA matches it firmly. Clone size is not always given. Where it is, it says once, few, many or a class for expanded clones.

V gene,clone size,D gene,J gene,CDR3 protein,CDR3 DNA
TRBV10-3,NA,NA,TRBJ2-5,CAISEGRWQTQYF,TGTGCCATCAGTGAAGGCAGGTGGCAGACCCAGTACTTC
TRBV6-5,NA,TRBD1,TRBJ1-2,CASSSGSGGAREGYTF,TGTGCCAGCAGTTCCGGATCAGGGGGCGCGAGGGAGGGCTACACCTTC
TRBV28,once,NA,TRBJ1-2,CASSSNLGRHYGYTF,TGTGCCAGCAGTTCCAATTTGGGACGTCACTATGGCTACACCTTC
TRBV11-3,NA,NA,TRBJ2-3,CASSRDSTDTQYF,TGTGCCAGCAGCCGAGACAGCACAGATACGCAGTATTTT
TRBV6-2/TRBV6-3,NA,NA,TRBJ2-1,CASSFPKSATKYNEQFF,TGTGCCAGCAGTTTCCCGAAATCGGCTACGAAATACAATGAGCAGTTCTTC
TRBV18,NA,NA,TRBJ2-7,CASSPESYEQYF,TGTGCCAGCTCACCTGAGTCCTACGAGCAGTACTTC
TRBV5-5,NA,NA,TRBJ2-1,CASSLWQDEQFF,TGTGCCAGCAGCTTGTGGCAGGATGAGCAGTTCTTC
TRBV24-1,NA,NA,TRBJ2-5,CATSDKYGEETQYF,TGTGCCACCAGTGATAAATACGGGGAAGAGACCCAGTACTTC
TRBV19,NA,NA,TRBJ1-1,CASSPVVGGASAEAFF,TGTGCCAGTAGTCCCGTCGTAGGGGGGGCGTCGGCTGAAGCTTTCTTT
TRBV9,NA,NA,TRBJ1-1,CASNRRGDTEAFF,TGTGCCAGCAACCGCCGGGGGGACACTGAAGCTTTCTTT
TRBV19,NA,NA,TRBJ2-3,CASSNLEPDTQYF,TGTGCCAGTAGTAATCTCGAGCCAGATACGCAGTATTTT
TRBV6-5,NA,NA,TRBJ1-5,CASSLGRGQPQHF,TGTGCCAGCAGCCTTGGAAGGGGACAGCCCCAGCATTTT
TRBV3-1/TRBV3-2,NA,TRBD2,TRBJ2-3,CASRGAGSTDTQYF,TGTGCCAGCAGGGGAGCGGGAAGCACAGATACGCAGTATTTT
TRBV5-6,NA,NA,TRBJ1-3,CASSSAGDTIYF,TGTGCCAGCAGCTCCGCGGGGGACACCATATATTTT
TRBV2,few,TRBD1,TRBJ1-4,CASSQDRGREKLFF,TGTGCCAGCAGTCAGGACAGGGGGCGAGAAAAACTGTTTTTT
TRBV30,NA,NA,TRBJ2-2,CAWSQAGTGELFF,TGTGCCTGGAGTCAAGCAGGCACCGGGGAGCTGTTTTTT
TRBV9,NA,NA,TRBJ2-7,CASSLQPEGYEQYF,TGTGCCAGCAGCCTCCAGCCGGAGGGCTACGAGCAGTACTTC
TRBV5-8,NA,NA,TRBJ2-2,CASSGLQGKPTGELFF,TGTGCCAGCAGCGGACTACAGGGGAAGCCCACCGGGGAGCTGTTTTTT
TRBV15,NA,NA,TRBJ1-1,CATSRGWIEGNTEAFF,TGTGCCACCAGCAGAGGGTGGATCGAGGGGAACACTGAAGCTTTCTTT
TRBV7-3,few,TRBD2,TRBJ2-7,CASSLRAGPKGTSGSSYEQYF,TGTGCCAGCAGCCTGAGAGCCGGACCAAAGGGTACTAGCGGGAGCTCCTACGAGCAGTACTTC
TRBV10-3,NA,TRBD2,TRBJ2-7,CAISESTSGVYEQYF,TGTGCCATCAGTGAGTCGACTAGCGGGGTCTACGAGCAGTACTTC
TRBV28,few,NA,TRBJ2-7,CASSLYEPAGVEQYF,TGTGCCAGCAGTCTCTACGAGCCGGCCGGTGTGGAGCAGTACTTC
TRBV6-2/TRBV6-3,NA,TRBD2,TRBJ2-5,CASSYSIPSGGETQYF,TGTGCCAGCAGTTACTCGATTCCTAGCGGGGGGGAGACCCAGTACTTC
TRBV5-1,NA,TRBD2,TRBJ2-7,CASSSTSAGVPLEQYF,TGCGCCAGCAGCTCTACAAGCGCGGGAGTTCCCCTCGAGCAGTACTTC
TRBV5-6,few,NA,TRBJ1-5,CASSLASGMLDQPQHF,TGTGCCAGCAGCTTGGCCTCCGGGATGTTAGATCAGCCCCAGCATTTT
TRBV19,NA,TRBD1,TRBJ2-3,CASSPGGHDDTQYF,TGTGCCAGTAGTCCAGGGGGCCATGATGATACGCAGTATTTT
TRBV18,NA,NA,TRBJ1-4,CASSPSGNEKLFF,TGTGCCAGCTCACCATCAGGGAATGAAAAACTGTTTTTT
TRBV2,few,NA,TRBJ1-1,CASSEGLLTEAFF,TGTGCCAGCAGTGAGGGACTTCTCACTGAAGCTTTCTTT
TRBV5-6,NA,TRBD1,TRBJ1-2,CASSDTRGQGLSYTF,TGTGCCAGCAGCGACACCAGGGGACAGGGCCTGAGCTACACCTTC
TRBV28,NA,TRBD1,TRBJ1-2,CASSTRQGGGYTF,TGTGCCAGCAGTACTAGACAGGGCGGCGGCTACACCTTC
TRBV6-1,NA,TRBD1,TRBJ1-5,CASSEEDRKGATQHF,TGTGCCAGCAGTGAGGAGGACAGGAAGGGGGCGACCCAGCATTTT
TRBV6-5,NA,NA,TRBJ2-7,CASSYSRDGSYEQYF,TGTGCCAGCAGTTACTCGAGGGACGGCTCCTACGAGCAGTACTTC
TRBV24-1,NA,NA,TRBJ2-5,CATSDVHRETQYF,TGTGCCACCAGTGACGTTCACAGAGAGACCCAGTACTTC
TRBV5-1,NA,NA,TRBJ2-3,CASSLDRDTDTQYF,TGCGCCAGCAGCTTGGACAGAGACACAGATACGCAGTATTTT
TRBV10-3,NA,NA,TRBJ1-3,CAISPGEGRGYSGNTIYF,TGTGCCATCAGTCCAGGGGAGGGCAGGGGCTACTCTGGAAACACCATATATTTT
TRBV18,NA,TRBD2,TRBJ2-7,CASSPPAGAQYEQYF,TGTGCCAGCTCACCACCGGCGGGAGCACAGTACGAGCAGTACTTC
TRBV3-1/TRBV3-2,NA,NA,TRBJ2-7,CASSRGNYEQYF,TGTGCCAGCAGCCGGGGGAACTACGAGCAGTACTTC
TRBV4-2,NA,NA,TRBJ1-1,CASSQESRGLTEAFF,TGTGCCAGCAGCCAAGAATCACGGGGCCTCACTGAAGCTTTCTTT
TRBV20-1,NA,NA,TRBJ1-4,CSASTGINEKLFF,TGCAGTGCTAGTACGGGGATTAATGAAAAACTGTTTTTT
TRBV6-5,NA,TRBD2,TRBJ2-7,CASSQAGGEQYF,TGTGCCAGCAGTCAGGCGGGGGGCGAGCAGTACTTC
TRBV5-1,once,NA,TRBJ2-3,CASSLEGTASTDTQYF,TGCGCCAGCAGCTTGGAAGGGACGGCAAGCACAGATACGCAGTATTTT